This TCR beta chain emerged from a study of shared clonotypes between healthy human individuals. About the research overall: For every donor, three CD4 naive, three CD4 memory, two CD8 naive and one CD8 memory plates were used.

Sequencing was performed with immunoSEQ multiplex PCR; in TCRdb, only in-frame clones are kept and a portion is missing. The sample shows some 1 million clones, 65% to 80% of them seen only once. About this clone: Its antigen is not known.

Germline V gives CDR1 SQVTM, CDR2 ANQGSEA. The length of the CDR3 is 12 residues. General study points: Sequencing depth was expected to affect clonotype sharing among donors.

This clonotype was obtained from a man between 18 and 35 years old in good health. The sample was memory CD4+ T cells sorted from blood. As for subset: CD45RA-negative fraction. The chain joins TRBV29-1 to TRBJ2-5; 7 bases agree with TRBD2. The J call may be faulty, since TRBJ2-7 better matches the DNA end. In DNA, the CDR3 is TGCAGCGTAGACGGGACTACCTACGAGCAGTACTTC. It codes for CSVDGTTYEQYF.